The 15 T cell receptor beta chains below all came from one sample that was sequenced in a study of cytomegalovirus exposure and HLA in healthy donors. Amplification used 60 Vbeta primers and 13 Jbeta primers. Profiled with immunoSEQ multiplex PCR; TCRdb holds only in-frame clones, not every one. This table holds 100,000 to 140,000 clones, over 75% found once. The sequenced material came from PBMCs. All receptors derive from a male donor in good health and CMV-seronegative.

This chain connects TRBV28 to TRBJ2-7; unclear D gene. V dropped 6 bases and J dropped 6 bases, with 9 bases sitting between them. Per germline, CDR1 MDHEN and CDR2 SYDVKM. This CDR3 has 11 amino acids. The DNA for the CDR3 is TGTGCCAGCAGCATTAAGAGCGAGCAGTACTTC. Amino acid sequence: CASSIKSEQYF.

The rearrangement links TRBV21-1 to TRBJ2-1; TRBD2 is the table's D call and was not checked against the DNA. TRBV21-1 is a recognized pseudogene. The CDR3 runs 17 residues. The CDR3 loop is CASSKGGLAGGHNEQFF. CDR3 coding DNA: TGTGCCAGCAGCAAAGGGGGACTAGCGGGAGGACACAATGAGCAGTTCTTC.

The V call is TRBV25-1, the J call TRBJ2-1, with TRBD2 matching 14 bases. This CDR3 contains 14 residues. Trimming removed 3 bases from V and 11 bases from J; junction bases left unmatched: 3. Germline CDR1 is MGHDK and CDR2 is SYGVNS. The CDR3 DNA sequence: TGTGCCAGCAGTGAGACTAGCGGGAGGGCCCAGCAGTTCTTC. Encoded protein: CASSETSGRAQQFF.

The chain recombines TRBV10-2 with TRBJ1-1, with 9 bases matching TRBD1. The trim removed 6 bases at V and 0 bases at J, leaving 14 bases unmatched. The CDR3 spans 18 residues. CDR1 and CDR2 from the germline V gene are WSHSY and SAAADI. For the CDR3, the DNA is TGCGCCAGCAGCCATGAGGGACAGGGCCTCTTTCTGAACACTGAAGCTTTCTTT. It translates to CASSHEGQGLFLNTEAFF.

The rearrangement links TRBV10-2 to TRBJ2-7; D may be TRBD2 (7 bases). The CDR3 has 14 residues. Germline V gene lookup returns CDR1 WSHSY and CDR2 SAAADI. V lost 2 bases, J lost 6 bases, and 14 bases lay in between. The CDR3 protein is CASSESTGRGEQYF. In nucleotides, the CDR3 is TGCGCCAGCAGTGAGAGTACAGGGAGGGGCGAGCAGTACTTC.

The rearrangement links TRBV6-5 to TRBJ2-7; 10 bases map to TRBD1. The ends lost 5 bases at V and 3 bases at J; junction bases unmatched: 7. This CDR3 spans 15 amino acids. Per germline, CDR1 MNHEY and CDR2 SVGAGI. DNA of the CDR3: TGTGCCAGCAGTAACGACAGGGGGCGAAACTACGAGCAGTACTTC. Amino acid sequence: CASSNDRGRNYEQYF.

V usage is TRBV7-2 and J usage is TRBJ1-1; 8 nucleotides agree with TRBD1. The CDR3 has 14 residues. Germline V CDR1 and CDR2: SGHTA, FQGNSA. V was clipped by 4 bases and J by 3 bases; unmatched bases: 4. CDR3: CASSSGQGHTEAFF. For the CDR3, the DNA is TGTGCCAGCAGCTCCGGACAGGGCCACACTGAAGCTTTCTTT.

CDR3 bases: TGTGCCAGCAGCTTAGGGACAGGGACAGATACGCAGTATTTT. Protein: CASSLGTGTDTQYF. The J gene is TRBJ2-3, the V gene TRBV7-8, with 8 bases matching TRBD1. V shed 1 base, J shed 3 bases, and the junction held 0 bases outside the gene matches. This CDR3 contains 14 residues. Per the germline V gene, CDR1 is SGHVS and CDR2 is FQNEAQ.

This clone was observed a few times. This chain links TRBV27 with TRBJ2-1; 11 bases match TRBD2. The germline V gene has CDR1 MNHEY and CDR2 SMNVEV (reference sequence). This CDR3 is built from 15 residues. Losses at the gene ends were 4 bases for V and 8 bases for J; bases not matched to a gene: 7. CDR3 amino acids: CASSSLAGGRDEQFF. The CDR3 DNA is TGTGCCAGCAGTTCCCTAGCGGGAGGTCGGGATGAGCAGTTCTTC.

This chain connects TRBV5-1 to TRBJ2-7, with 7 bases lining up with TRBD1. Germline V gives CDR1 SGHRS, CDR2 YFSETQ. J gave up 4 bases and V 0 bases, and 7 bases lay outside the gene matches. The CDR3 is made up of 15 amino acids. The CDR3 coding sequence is TGCGCCAGCAGCTTGGAGGGCAGGGGGTCATACGAGCAGTACTTC. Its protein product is CASSLEGRGSYEQYF.

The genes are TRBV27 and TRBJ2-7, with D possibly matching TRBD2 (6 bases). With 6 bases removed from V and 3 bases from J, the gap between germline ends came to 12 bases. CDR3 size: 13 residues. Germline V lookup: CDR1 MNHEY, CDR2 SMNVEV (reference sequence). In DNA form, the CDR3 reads TGTGCCAGCAGCCCGGGAGTCAGCTACGAGCAGTACTTC. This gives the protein CASSPGVSYEQYF.

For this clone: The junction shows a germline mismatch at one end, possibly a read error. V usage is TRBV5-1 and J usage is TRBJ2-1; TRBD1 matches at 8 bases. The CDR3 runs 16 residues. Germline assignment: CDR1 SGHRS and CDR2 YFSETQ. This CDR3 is CASSSYRGLSCNEQFF. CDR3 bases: TGCGCCAGCAGCTCGTACAGGGGGTTGTCCTGCAATGAGCAGTTCTTC.

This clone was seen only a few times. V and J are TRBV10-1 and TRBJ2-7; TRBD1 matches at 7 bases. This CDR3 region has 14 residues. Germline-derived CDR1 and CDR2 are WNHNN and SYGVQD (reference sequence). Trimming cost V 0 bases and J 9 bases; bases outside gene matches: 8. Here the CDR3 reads CASSESIAGDRQYF. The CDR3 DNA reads TGCGCCAGCAGTGAGTCGATTGCAGGGGACAGGCAGTACTTC.

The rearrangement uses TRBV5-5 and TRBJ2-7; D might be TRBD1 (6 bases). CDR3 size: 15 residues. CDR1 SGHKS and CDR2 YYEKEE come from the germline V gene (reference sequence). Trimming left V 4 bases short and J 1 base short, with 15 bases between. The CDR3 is CASSLAGTFSYEQYF. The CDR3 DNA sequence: TGTGCCAGCAGCCTTGCCGGGACATTTTCCTACGAGCAGTACTTC.

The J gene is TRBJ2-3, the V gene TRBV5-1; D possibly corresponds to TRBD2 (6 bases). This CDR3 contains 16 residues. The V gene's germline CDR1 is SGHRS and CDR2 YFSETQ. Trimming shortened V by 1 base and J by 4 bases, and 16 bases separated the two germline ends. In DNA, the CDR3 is TGCGCCAGCAGCTTGCGGAGGGCAGGAAATGCAGATACGCAGTATTTT. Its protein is CASSLRRAGNADTQYF.